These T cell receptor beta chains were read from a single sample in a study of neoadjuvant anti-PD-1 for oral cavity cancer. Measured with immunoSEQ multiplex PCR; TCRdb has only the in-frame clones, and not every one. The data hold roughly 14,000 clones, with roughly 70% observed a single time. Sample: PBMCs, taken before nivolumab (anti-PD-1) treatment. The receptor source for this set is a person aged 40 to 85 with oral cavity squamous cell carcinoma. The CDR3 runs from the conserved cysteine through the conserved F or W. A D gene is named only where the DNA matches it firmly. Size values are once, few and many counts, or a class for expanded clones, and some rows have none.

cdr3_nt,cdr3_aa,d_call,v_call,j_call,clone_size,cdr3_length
TGTGCCAGCAGCCGACGGACTAGCGAATACGAGCAGTACTTC,CASSRRTSEYEQYF,TRBD2,TRBV7-9,TRBJ2-7,NA,14
TGTGCCAGCAGCGTAGATTGGCTGCGGGGAATCTACGAGCAGTACTTC,CASSVDWLRGIYEQYF,NA,TRBV9,TRBJ2-7,NA,16
TGTGCCAGCAGCTCCTCTGCTCATAACTATGGCTACACCTTC,CASSSSAHNYGYTF,NA,TRBV7-9,TRBJ1-2,medium-sized,14
TGTGCCAGCAGTTTAGGTGCGGTAGGAGGGAATGAGCAGTTCTTC,CASSLGAVGGNEQFF,NA,TRBV28,TRBJ2-1,NA,15
TGCAGCGTCCGTTTCGTCTCGAACACCGGGGAGCTGTTTTTT,CSVRFVSNTGELFF,NA,TRBV29-1,TRBJ2-2,NA,14
TGTGCCAGCAGTGAAGTAAGGGGAGATGAGCAGTTCTTC,CASSEVRGDEQFF,NA,TRBV2,TRBJ2-1,NA,13
TGTGCCTGGAGTGTAGGGGGGACAAGGGCTGAAGCTTTCTTT,CAWSVGGTRAEAFF,NA,TRBV30,TRBJ1-1,NA,14
TGTGCCAGCAGTGATGGGGGGGGTAATTCACCCCTCCACTTT,CASSDGGGNSPLHF,NA,TRBV6-4,TRBJ1-6,NA,14
TGTGCCAGTAGTAAAGGGTCAGGCTATGGCTACACCTTC,CASSKGSGYGYTF,NA,TRBV19,TRBJ1-2,NA,13
TGTGCCAGCTCACCACCCCTAGCGGGAGTCAATGAGCAGTTCTTC,CASSPPLAGVNEQFF,TRBD2,TRBV18,TRBJ2-1,once,15
TGTGCCAGCAGACGGGGGTTCGACGAGCAGTACTTC,CASRRGFDEQYF,NA,TRBV2,TRBJ2-7,NA,12
TGCGCCAGCAGCTTGGCCAGGGCCGTTCCTCTGCCCCGATTTAATGAGCAGTTCTTC,CASSLARAVPLPRFNEQFF,NA,TRBV5-1,TRBJ2-1,NA,19
TGTGCTAGTGGTTTGGTACAGGGGACTATAACATCTAATGAGCAGTTCTTC,CASGLVQGTITSNEQFF,NA,TRBV12-5,TRBJ2-1,NA,17
TGTGCCAGCAGCGGGTACACGGGACTAGCGGGGGAATATCACTACAATGAGCAGTTCTTC,CASSGYTGLAGEYHYNEQFF,TRBD2,TRBV7-6,TRBJ2-1,NA,20
TGTGCCAGCAGCTTGGCCGGACCCTCTGGAAACACCATATATTTT,CASSLAGPSGNTIYF,NA,TRBV5-4,TRBJ1-3,NA,15
TGTGCCAGCAGCTTGGATTTTAGCGGGAGATCCACCGGGGAGCTGTTTTTT,CASSLDFSGRSTGELFF,TRBD2,TRBV5-4,TRBJ2-2,NA,17
TGTGCCAGTAGTATAGACGGACAGGGGAGTCAGCCCCAGCATTTT,CASSIDGQGSQPQHF,TRBD1,TRBV19,TRBJ1-5,NA,15
TGCGCCAGCAGCTCCCATCCTGAGGGCGCCTATGGCTACACCTTC,CASSSHPEGAYGYTF,NA,TRBV5-1,TRBJ1-2,NA,15
TGTGCCAGCAGCTTGGGGACAGGACTAGGAAACACCATATATTTT,CASSLGTGLGNTIYF,TRBD1,TRBV5-6,TRBJ1-3,NA,15
TGTGCCAGCAGCCCCCTGGGGGGTTTTGACACTGAAGCTTTCTTT,CASSPLGGFDTEAFF,NA,TRBV5-4,TRBJ1-1,NA,15